The 19 T cell receptor beta chains presented below share a single source sample, sequenced in a study of T cells in Graves' hyperthyroidism and ophthalmopathy. TCR beta CDR3 regions were amplified from RNA transcripts. HTBI primers drove first-round RT-PCR of the TCR CDR3. TCRdb re-derived calls from the multiplex PCR reads in MiXCR, one entry per CDR3 protein. The data contain about 520,000 distinct CDR3 sequences, around 22% of them seen just once; the ten biggest clones take up around 10%. The sequenced sample consisted of blood. These receptors were collected from a woman aged 25 to 39 with Graves' ophthalmopathy.

This clonotype has at least ten counts. The V and J genes are TRBV5-5 and TRBJ1-5; D unresolved. V was cut by 4 bases and J by 3 bases, with 8 bases left in between. The length of the CDR3 is 13 residues. Germline CDR1 is SGHKS and CDR2 is YYEKEE (reference sequence). This CDR3 is CASSGSDNQPQHF. Here the CDR3 DNA reads TGTGCCAGCAGCGGCAGCGACAATCAGCCCCAGCATTTT.

There are many counts of this clonotype. The chain joins TRBV27 to TRBJ2-5; D might be TRBD1 (5 bases). Trimming removed 6 bases at V and 5 bases at J, with 19 bases between. Germline CDR1 reads MNHEY; CDR2 reads SMNVEV (reference sequence). The CDR3 contains 15 residues. CDR3 residues: CASSPGEIAGETQYF. The CDR3 DNA sequence: TGTGCCAGCAGCCCCGGTGAGATAGCAGGGGAGACCCAGTACTTC.

This clonotype appeared many times. The chain carries TRBV10-3 and TRBJ1-1; 7 nucleotides agree with TRBD1. The V gene end was trimmed by 3 bases and the J gene end by 4 bases; junction bases not matched to a gene: 5. The germline V gene encodes CDR1 ENHRY and CDR2 SYGVKD. This CDR3 has 14 amino acids. The CDR3 here is CAISDSGGGTEAFF. The CDR3 region has the DNA TGTGCCATCAGTGACTCAGGGGGAGGCACTGAAGCTTTCTTT.

This clonotype occurred many times. This rearrangement joins TRBV6-5 to TRBJ1-1; D is ambiguous. This CDR3 region has 16 residues. CDR1 is MNHEY, CDR2 SVGAGI, per germline. Trimming pared 2 bases from V and 2 bases from J, leaving 15 bases between. As DNA, the CDR3 is TGTGCCAGCAGTTACCCCCTCTCGGGAGGTAACACTGAAGCTTTCTTT. Translating gives CASSYPLSGGNTEAFF.

This clonotype has only a few counts. This chain joins TRBV5-1 and TRBJ1-1; D remains ambiguous. CDR1 is SGHRS, CDR2 YFSETQ, per germline. V lost 6 bases and J lost 0, with 12 bases in between. The CDR3 has 14 amino acids. CDR3 in amino acids: CASMAGSMNTEAFF. CDR3 sequence (DNA): TGCGCCAGCATGGCGGGAAGCATGAACACTGAAGCTTTCTTT. Complete variable domain (other parts from reference TRBV5-1 and TRBJ1-1): KAGVTQTPRYLIKTRGQQVTLSCSPISGHRSVSWYQQTPGQGLQFLFEYFSETQRNKGNFPGRFSGRQFSNSRSEMNVSTLELGDSALYLCASMAGSMNTEAFFGQGTRLTVV.

This clonotype showed up just once. The chain recombines TRBV4-1 with TRBJ2-7, with 7 positions matching TRBD2. The trim removed 2 bases at V and 4 bases at J, leaving 5 bases unmatched. Germline V gives CDR1 MGHRA, CDR2 YSYEKL. CDR3 length equals 14 residues. The CDR3 region has the DNA TGCGCCAGCAGCCAACCCGGGACTACTTACGAGCAGTACTTC. Protein: CASSQPGTTYEQYF.

This clonotype was counted ten times or more. The rearrangement uses TRBV6-2 or TRBV6-3 and TRBJ2-4; 8 bases map to TRBD1. The ends lost 5 bases at V and 9 bases at J; junction bases unmatched: 9. The CDR3 runs to 14 residues. Germline-derived CDR1 and CDR2 are MNHEY and SVGEGT. As DNA, the CDR3 is TGTGCCAGCAGTCGGACAGGGACGCGTGGCATTCAGTACTTC. It codes for CASSRTGTRGIQYF.

The chain employs TRBV28 and TRBJ2-7, with a tentative D call TRBD2 (5 bases). The ends were cut back, 7 bases at V and 0 bases at J, with 16 bases in the middle. The CDR3 extends over 15 amino acids. Germline V lookup: CDR1 MDHEN, CDR2 SYDVKM. The CDR3 region has the DNA TGTGCCAGCAATCGGCCGGGGTTTACCTCCTACGAGCAGTACTTC. Protein sequence: CASNRPGFTSYEQYF.

This clonotype has at least ten counts. This chain links TRBV5-1 with TRBJ1-1; 7 bases map to TRBD1. The V gene end was trimmed by 0 bases and the J gene end by 6 bases; junction bases not matched to a gene: 14. This CDR3 contains 17 residues. Germline V lookup: CDR1 SGHRS, CDR2 YFSETQ. The DNA of the CDR3 is TGCGCCAGCAGCTTGGGTACAGGGGCCCGGGGTAATGCTGAAGCTTTCTTT. It translates to CASSLGTGARGNAEAFF.

This clonotype has a handful of counts. This rearrangement joins TRBV6-1 to TRBJ1-1; D gene ambiguous. Germline CDR1 and CDR2: MNHNS and SASEGT. The length of the CDR3 is 14 residues. V lost 2 bases and J 4 bases, leaving 11 bases between the germline ends. CDR3 nucleotides: TGTGCCAGCAGTGAACAGGCGAGGATCACTGAAGCTTTCTTT. Protein: CASSEQARITEAFF.

This clonotype was counted at least ten times. This sequence joins TRBV27 and TRBJ1-5; possibly TRBD1 for D (6 bases). The ends were cut back, 5 bases at V and 6 bases at J, with 14 bases in the middle. The CDR3 spans 14 residues. Per the germline V gene, CDR1 is MNHEY and CDR2 is SMNVEV (reference sequence). This CDR3 is CASSVRGAGQPQHF. CDR3 in DNA: TGTGCCAGCAGTGTTAGGGGGGCTGGTCAGCCCCAGCATTTT.

The sample holds many counts of this clonotype. One junction end disagrees with the germline gene, perhaps due to a read error. The chain is built from TRBV30 and TRBJ2-2; D unclear. Germline V gene sequence: CDR1 GTSNPN, CDR2 SVGIG (reference sequence). This CDR3 region has 11 residues. DNA for the CDR3: TGTGCCTGGAGTGACACGGGGGAGCTGTTTTTT. It specifies CAWSDTGELFF.

In this sample, this clonotype turned up many times. The chain links TRBV29-1 to TRBJ1-1; the D gene is possibly TRBD1 (5 bases). The CDR3 extends over 12 amino acids. Germline values: CDR1 SQVTM, CDR2 ANQGSEA. With 6 bases removed from V and 1 base from J, the gap between germline ends came to 9 bases. CDR3 in amino acids: CSVPTANTEAFF. CDR3 DNA: TGCAGCGTCCCGACAGCGAACACTGAAGCTTTCTTT.

This clonotype showed up many times. The chain employs TRBV20-1 and TRBJ1-1; 11 bases are shared with TRBD1. V shed 6 bases and J 1 base; nucleotides not matched to a gene: 4. The CDR3 runs 14 residues. Germline assignment: CDR1 DFQATT and CDR2 SNEGSKA (reference sequence). CDR3 sequence (DNA): TGCAGTGCCAGGGGGACAGGGGGGAACACTGAAGCTTTCTTT. Its translation: CSARGTGGNTEAFF.

This rearrangement joins TRBV4-2 to TRBJ1-2; no firm D call. Germline lookup yields CDR1 LGHNA and CDR2 YNFKEQ. The CDR3 is 15 residues long. The V and J ends lost 0 bases and 4 bases respectively, with 12 bases between them. CDR3 DNA sequence: TGTGCCAGCAGCCAAGATCCGCAGGCTGCCTATGGCTACACCTTC. Protein: CASSQDPQAAYGYTF.

At least ten counts were recorded for this clonotype. This sequence joins TRBV15 and TRBJ2-2; the D call may be TRBD1 or TRBD2 (5 bases each). Germline V gene lookup returns CDR1 LNHNV and CDR2 YYDKDF (reference sequence). V lost 3 bases, J lost 0 bases, and 11 bases lay in between. The CDR3 is 16 residues long. As DNA, the CDR3 is TGTGCCACCAGCAGCCTGGGGGATGCGAACACCGGGGAGCTGTTTTTT. This encodes CATSSLGDANTGELFF. Complete variable domain (other parts from reference TRBV15 and TRBJ2-2): DAMVIQNPRYQVTQFGKPVTLSCSQTLNHNVMYWYQQKSSQAPKLLFHYYDKDFNNEADTPDNFQSRRPNTSFCFLDIRSPGLGDTAMYLCATSSLGDANTGELFFGEGSRLTVL.

This clonotype was observed a few times. This sequence joins TRBV4-1 and TRBJ1-5; 10 nucleotides match TRBD1. CDR3 length: 15 residues. Germline lookup yields CDR1 MGHRA and CDR2 YSYEKL. The V and J ends lost 0 bases and 6 bases, in that order; junction bases with no gene match: 2. This CDR3 reads CASSQEGQGSQPQHF. Here the CDR3 DNA reads TGCGCCAGCAGCCAAGAGGGACAGGGGAGTCAGCCCCAGCATTTT.

This clonotype has a count of ten or more. V gene TRBV6-5 combines with J gene TRBJ1-1; a possible D gene is TRBD1 (6 bases). The CDR3 extends over 13 amino acids. V lost 6 bases, J lost 3 bases, and 11 bases lay in between. The V gene's germline CDR1 is MNHEY and CDR2 SVGAGI. The CDR3 DNA reads TGTGCCAGCAGCTTAGGACAGTACACTGAAGCTTTCTTT. Its protein product is CASSLGQYTEAFF.

This clonotype showed up just a few times. The chain joins TRBV28 to TRBJ2-7, with 7 bases aligning to TRBD2. The ends lost 3 bases at V and 0 bases at J; junction bases unmatched: 8. The CDR3 consists of 16 residues. CDR1 is MDHEN and CDR2 is SYDVKM in the germline V gene. The CDR3: CASSFTPSGLSYEQYF. The CDR3 DNA sequence: TGTGCCAGCAGTTTCACACCTAGCGGTCTCTCCTACGAGCAGTACTTC.